The next 19 T cell receptor beta chains were all read from a single sample in a study of PD-L1 blockade in urothelial cancer. Only in-frame clones appear in the TCRdb table, and some are missing; sequencing was by immunoSEQ multiplex PCR. The sample includes 27,000 or so clones, more than 85% seen only once; the top ten take 1.5% to 2%. This material consisted of PBMCs, taken around atezolizumab (anti-PD-L1) treatment. These receptors were collected from a man in his fifties or sixties with urothelial cancer.

The chain uses TRBV5-4 and TRBJ2-3; a weak D match, TRBD2 (5 bases). Germline CDR1 and CDR2: SGHNT and YYREEE (reference sequence). The germline V and J ends were trimmed by 4 bases and 2 bases, with 14 bases remaining between them. This CDR3 has 15 residues. This CDR3 is CASSRGPNPTDTQYF. DNA for the CDR3: TGTGCCAGCAGCCGAGGGCCAAACCCCACAGATACGCAGTATTTT.

This clone has only one observation. CDR3 sequence (DNA): TGTGCCAGTAGTATAAGACTAGCGGGGGGCTCCTACAATGAGCAGTTCTTC. This gives the protein CASSIRLAGGSYNEQFF. The chain recombines TRBV19 with TRBJ2-1; 13 nucleotides align to TRBD2. From germline, CDR1 is LNHDA and CDR2 SQIVND (reference sequence). The CDR3 is made up of 17 amino acids. With 2 bases clipped from V and 0 bases from J, the junction kept 1 base outside the gene matches. Full variable domain (outside the CDR3, taken from reference TRBV19 and TRBJ2-1): DGGITQSPKYLFRKEGQNVTLSCEQNLNHDAMYWYRQDPGQGLRLIYYSQIVNDFQKGDIAEGYSVSREKKESFPLTVTSAQKNPTAFYLCASSIRLAGGSYNEQFFGPGTRLTVL.

The chain couples TRBV9 to TRBJ2-2; TRBD1 matches at 9 bases. The CDR3 spans 17 residues. J lost 1 base, V lost 0 bases, and 4 bases had no gene match. Per germline, CDR1 SGDLS and CDR2 YYNGEE. CDR3: CASSVERTGENTGELFF. The CDR3 DNA follows: TGTGCCAGCAGCGTAGAGAGGACAGGGGAGAACACCGGGGAGCTGTTTTTT. Full variable domain (remainder filled in from reference TRBV9 and TRBJ2-2): DSGVTQTPKHLITATGQRVTLRCSPRSGDLSVYWYQQSLDQGLQFLIQYYNGEERAKGNILERFSAQQFPDLHSELNLSSLELGDSALYFCASSVERTGENTGELFFGEGSRLTVL.

In its sample, this clone was seen a few times. The chain couples TRBV11-2 to TRBJ2-6; tentatively, D is TRBD1 (5 bases). V dropped 2 bases and J dropped 0 bases, with 17 bases sitting between them. The CDR3 is made up of 19 amino acids. CDR1 SGHAT and CDR2 FQNNGV come from the germline V gene. The CDR3 DNA reads TGTGCCAGCAGCTTAAGAGTTGGGCAGGGTGCCTCTGGGGCCAACGTCCTGACTTTC. Its protein is CASSLRVGQGASGANVLTF.

This chain uses TRBV12-5 with TRBJ2-3; 8 bases map to TRBD2. Per germline, CDR1 LGHNT and CDR2 FRNRAP. The CDR3 spans 14 residues. J was trimmed by 1 base and V by 5 bases; bases with no gene match: 2. CDR3 sequence (DNA): TGTGCTAGTGGTAAACTAGCGGGCACAGATACGCAGTATTTT. Translating it yields CASGKLAGTDTQYF. The whole variable domain, filled in from reference TRBV12-5 and TRBJ2-3, reads DARVTQTPRHKVTEMGQEVTMRCQPILGHNTVFWYRQTMMQGLELLAYFRNRAPLDDSGMPKDRFSAEMPDATLATLKIQPSEPRDSAVYFCASGKLAGTDTQYFGPGTRLTVL.

The chain carries TRBV4-3 and TRBJ2-1, with 7 positions matching TRBD1. V gave up 4 bases and J gave up 2 bases; unmatched junction bases: 8. The CDR3 is made up of 16 amino acids. Germline loops: CDR1 LGHNA, CDR2 YSLEER. The chain's CDR3 is CASSLSFDRAYNEQFF. Here the CDR3 DNA reads TGCGCCAGCAGCCTTTCCTTTGACAGGGCCTACAATGAGCAGTTCTTC.

This clone was observed a handful of times. The rearrangement links TRBV14 to TRBJ2-1; D may be TRBD1 (6 bases). Trimming removed 1 base at V and 5 bases at J, with 21 bases between. CDR1 is SGHDN, CDR2 FVKESK, per germline. This CDR3 contains 18 residues. CDR3 nucleotides: TGTGCCAGCAGCCAAGCCTCCGCCGGGACACGACCTAACAATGAGCAGTTCTTC. Its translation: CASSQASAGTRPNNEQFF.

The chain carries TRBV5-1 and TRBJ1-3; tentatively, D is TRBD1 (5 bases). Germline V gene lookup returns CDR1 SGHRS and CDR2 YFSETQ. The CDR3 consists of 14 residues. V was clipped by 4 bases and J by 0 bases, with 8 bases between them. CDR3 in amino acids: CASSPTDSGNTIYF. CDR3 nucleotide sequence: TGCGCCAGCAGCCCGACAGACTCTGGAAACACCATATATTTT. Looking up the rest from reference TRBV5-1 and TRBJ1-3 gives the full variable domain: KAGVTQTPRYLIKTRGQQVTLSCSPISGHRSVSWYQQTPGQGLQFLFEYFSETQRNKGNFPGRFSGRQFSNSRSEMNVSTLELGDSALYLCASSPTDSGNTIYFGEGSWLTVV.

The CDR3, as DNA: TGTGCCAGCAGCTTAGCTGCCCTAGCGCCCGAGCAGTACTTC. This gives the protein CASSLAALAPEQYF. The gene calls are TRBV11-2 and TRBJ2-7; the D gene is possibly TRBD2 (6 bases). The CDR3 runs to 14 residues. The V end lost 1 base, the J end lost 6 bases, and 13 bases lay between the germline ends. The germline V gene encodes CDR1 SGHAT and CDR2 FQNNGV.

The J gene is TRBJ2-3, the V gene TRBV5-1; D may be TRBD1 (6 bases). V gave up 5 bases and J gave up 2 bases, with 12 bases separating them. Looked up from germline, CDR1 is SGHRS and CDR2 is YFSETQ. The CDR3 sequence is 14 residues long. CDR3 residues: CASRQGGATDTQYF. CDR3 bases: TGCGCCAGCAGACAGGGCGGCGCCACAGATACGCAGTATTTT. Full variable domain (rest looked up from reference TRBV5-1 and TRBJ2-3): KAGVTQTPRYLIKTRGQQVTLSCSPISGHRSVSWYQQTPGQGLQFLFEYFSETQRNKGNFPGRFSGRQFSNSRSEMNVSTLELGDSALYLCASRQGGATDTQYFGPGTRLTVL.

This chain links TRBV15 with TRBJ2-4, with TRBD1 matching over 7 bases. V lost 6 bases, J lost 1 base, and 9 bases stayed unmatched. This CDR3 has 16 residues. Per germline, CDR1 LNHNV and CDR2 YYDKDF (reference sequence). The DNA of the CDR3 is TGTGCCACCAGTTGGGACAGCGAACCGGCCAAAAACATTCAGTACTTC. It is translated as CATSWDSEPAKNIQYF.

This clone turned up a few times. This chain uses TRBV29-1 with TRBJ2-1; D remains unclear. Germline CDR1 is SQVTM and CDR2 is ANQGSEA. The V end was cut by 4 bases, the J end by 5 bases, with 9 bases between. This CDR3 has 12 residues. CDR3 in amino acids: CSVGSSDNEQFF. CDR3 bases: TGCAGCGTTGGCTCGTCAGACAATGAGCAGTTCTTC.

The chain links TRBV5-1 to TRBJ1-3, with D perhaps TRBD1 (5 bases). CDR1 and CDR2 from the germline V gene are SGHRS and YFSETQ. The CDR3 consists of 13 residues. V dropped 0 bases and J dropped 8 bases, with 9 bases sitting between them. The CDR3 loop is CASSLEGADTIYF. CDR3 nucleotide sequence: TGCGCCAGCAGCTTGGAAGGGGCGGACACCATATATTTT. The full variable domain, in which reference TRBV5-1 and TRBJ1-3 provide the parts outside the CDR3, is KAGVTQTPRYLIKTRGQQVTLSCSPISGHRSVSWYQQTPGQGLQFLFEYFSETQRNKGNFPGRFSGRQFSNSRSEMNVSTLELGDSALYLCASSLEGADTIYFGEGSWLTVV.

The CDR3 region is CASGTQGGETQYF. DNA for the CDR3: TGCGCCAGCGGGACACAGGGAGGGGAGACCCAGTACTTC. The chain employs TRBV5-1 and TRBJ2-5; possibly TRBD2 for D (7 bases). This CDR3 region has 13 residues. CDR1 is SGHRS and CDR2 is YFSETQ in the germline V gene. V shed 7 bases and J shed 5 bases, with 15 bases lying between them.

V is TRBV7-9 and J is TRBJ2-2; 7 bases fit TRBD2. V lost 5 bases to trimming and J lost 4 bases; unmatched junction nucleotides: 10. The CDR3 has 16 amino acids. Germline V gene lookup returns CDR1 SEHNR and CDR2 FQNEAQ (reference sequence). The CDR3 is CASSPPGGSSTGELFF. CDR3 coding DNA: TGTGCCAGCAGCCCGCCCGGGGGGTCCTCCACCGGGGAGCTGTTTTTT.

The V gene is TRBV29-1, the J gene TRBJ1-1; 8 bases align to TRBD1. From germline, CDR1 is SQVTM and CDR2 ANQGSEA. J lost 7 bases, V lost 6 bases, and 7 bases had no gene match. This CDR3 has 12 residues. CDR3 residues: CSVGQARSEAFF. CDR3 DNA: TGCAGCGTGGGACAGGCCAGAAGTGAAGCTTTCTTT. Together with reference TRBV29-1 and TRBJ1-1, the CDR3 gives the full variable domain: SAVISQKPSRDICQRGTSLTIQCQVDSQVTMMFWYRQQPGQSLTLIATANQGSEATYESGFVIDKFPISRPNLTFSTLTVSNMSPEDSSIYLCSVGQARSEAFFGQGTRLTVV.

This chain joins TRBV6-5 and TRBJ1-1; no clear D gene. The CDR3 consists of 13 residues. Germline-derived CDR1 and CDR2 are MNHEY and SVGAGI. Trimming took 6 bases from V and 1 from J, leaving 9 bases between them. Here the CDR3 reads CASSPHGNTEAFF. In nucleotides, the CDR3 is TGTGCCAGCAGCCCCCACGGGAACACTGAAGCTTTCTTT.

The V and J genes are TRBV14 and TRBJ2-7; 14 bases line up with TRBD2. The V gene's germline CDR1 is SGHDN and CDR2 FVKESK. V trimming: 3 bases; J trimming: 4 bases; junction bases outside the gene matches: 8. This CDR3 spans 17 amino acids. The CDR3 reads CASSQGLAGVVMYEQYF. The CDR3 bases are TGTGCCAGCAGCCAGGGACTAGCGGGAGTTGTTATGTACGAGCAGTACTTC.

The genes are TRBV30 and TRBJ1-2, with D unresolved. Trimming took off 3 bases at V and 6 bases at J, with 14 bases between the two ends. In germline, CDR1 is GTSNPN, CDR2 SVGIG (reference sequence). This CDR3 has 13 residues. In DNA, the CDR3 is TGTGCCTGGAGCGTGAGCGGTTCGCATGGCTACACCTTC. This sequence encodes CAWSVSGSHGYTF.